This record looks at one TCR beta chain sequence and its context. V dropped 1 base and J dropped 4 bases, with 2 bases sitting between them. CDR3 length: 11 residues. Germline V lookup: CDR1 MNHEY, CDR2 SVGAGI. The sample belongs to a study of graft-versus-host responses after intestinal transplantation. At the level of the study: Recipients had multivisceral, liver-intestinal, or isolated intestinal transplants.

Sequencing used immunoSEQ multiplex PCR; TCRdb keeps in-frame clones, though not all of them. The sample holds 75,000 to 100,000 clones, approximately 92% seen once. The sample in question was PBMCs, obtained 450 to 480 days after intestinal transplant. V gene TRBV6-5 combines with J gene TRBJ2-7; D unresolved. The source of this sequence is a human patient who received an intestinal transplant, so some T cells may come from the graft donor. The CDR3 sequence is CASSYLYEQYF. DNA for the CDR3: TGTGCCAGCAGTTACTTGTACGAGCAGTACTTC.